The clone carrying this T cell receptor beta chain was counted between two and nine times. What it binds is unknown. V was trimmed by 0 bases and J by 7 bases, leaving 10 bases between them. There are 15 residues in the CDR3. Per germline, CDR1 MNHNS and CDR2 SASEGT. One entry per CDR3 protein results from TCRdb running MiXCR on the 5' RACE reads. The sample holds some 670,000 distinct CDR3 sequences, 9% to 15% seen once. This entry is derived from a study of T cells after yellow fever vaccination. Whole-study findings and limits: Though weaker, the secondary response peaked faster, on day 5 versus 15. There was a small share of clonotypes that showed up in both the CD4 and CD8 compartments.

The sequence was collected from a young man who received the YFV17D yellow fever vaccine. J is TRBJ1-6 and V is TRBV6-1; D not resolved. Sequencing was performed on PBMCs, taken on the day of the yellow fever booster vaccination. CDR3 sequence (DNA): TGTGCCAGCAGTGAAGCAGGAGGGTTGAATTCACCCCTCCACTTT. The encoded protein is CASSEAGGLNSPLHF.